This record concerns one T cell receptor (beta chain) sequence. No antigen is known for it. This sample was taken from a study of type 1 regulatory T cells. Study background: This in vitro CD4 product, T-allo10, is enriched for Tr1 cells and alloantigen-specific.

TCRdb itself ran the reads through MiXCR, one entry per CDR3 protein. The data show around 23,000 distinct CDR3 sequences, roughly half seen once. This CDR3 comprises 13 residues. Germline values: CDR1 MGHDK, CDR2 SYGVNS. V lost 4 bases and J 4 bases, leaving 10 bases between the germline ends. The chain carries TRBV25-1 and TRBJ1-1; D might be TRBD1 (5 bases). The source is a human donor in good health. The sequenced sample consisted of cultured T cells, either the whole culture or a sorted T cell fraction (not recorded which). The CDR3 bases are TGTGCCAGCAGTGCCAAGGGGAGCACTGAAGCTTTCTTT. Its translation: CASSAKGSTEAFF.